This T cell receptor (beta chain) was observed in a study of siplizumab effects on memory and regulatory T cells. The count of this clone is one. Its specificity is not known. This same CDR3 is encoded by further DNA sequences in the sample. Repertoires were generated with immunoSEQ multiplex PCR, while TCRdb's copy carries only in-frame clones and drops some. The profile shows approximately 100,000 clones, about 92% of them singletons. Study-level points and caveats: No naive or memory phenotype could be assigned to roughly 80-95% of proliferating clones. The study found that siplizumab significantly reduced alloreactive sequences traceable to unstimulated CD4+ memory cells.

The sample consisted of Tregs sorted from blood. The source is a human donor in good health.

The CDR3 DNA reads TGTGCCAGCAGCTTGGGTAGCGGGAACACCGGGGAGCTGTTTTTT. Its protein is CASSLGSGNTGELFF. The V gene is TRBV5-4, the J gene TRBJ2-2, with TRBD2 as a possible D gene (6 bases). This CDR3 is built from 15 residues. Germline CDR1 is SGHNT and CDR2 is YYREEE (reference sequence). The germline V and J ends were trimmed by 0 bases and 1 base, with 7 bases remaining between them.